Following are 22 T cell receptor beta chains from one sample sequenced in a study of patients and donors after allogeneic stem cell transplantation. A single record per CDR3 protein comes from TCRdb applying MiXCR to the RT-PCR reads. The sample records some 880,000 distinct CDR3 sequences, 15% to 20% being singletons. What was sequenced was blood, either unsorted or a sorted T cell fraction (not recorded which). The receptors stem from a human donor who was either an allogeneic HSCT recipient or a stem cell or donor lymphocyte infusion donor (not recorded which). It is not recorded whose cells these are; they may come from a transplant donor.

This clonotype came up a few times. This CDR3 is CASSPTRGGYTF. The CDR3, as DNA: TGTGCCAGCAGTCCCACCCGCGGGGGCTACACCTTC. The chain is built from TRBV12-3 or TRBV12-4 and TRBJ1-2; D is unresolved. Trimming stripped 5 bases from V and 8 bases from J, with 12 bases between. There are 12 residues in the CDR3.

The chain uses TRBV5-1 and TRBJ2-1, with D possibly being TRBD1 (6 bases). The V gene's germline CDR1 is SGHRS and CDR2 YFSETQ. This CDR3 is built from 16 residues. With 0 bases removed from V and 7 bases from J, the gap between germline ends came to 17 bases. The CDR3 reads CASSLGGGRGLNEQFF. The CDR3 DNA reads TGCGCCAGCAGCTTGGGTGGTGGCAGGGGATTAAATGAGCAGTTCTTC.

The chain recombines TRBV5-1 with TRBJ2-1, with 8 bases aligning to TRBD1. Germline V CDR1 and CDR2: SGHRS, YFSETQ. Losses at the gene ends were 4 bases for V and 9 bases for J; bases not matched to a gene: 15. The CDR3 length is 16 residues. CDR3 sequence: CASSAYPGQVIGEQFF. DNA of the CDR3: TGCGCCAGCAGCGCTTACCCGGGACAGGTAATTGGTGAGCAGTTCTTC.

This clonotype has a handful of counts. This chain uses TRBV29-1 with TRBJ2-5; 7 nucleotides line up with TRBD2. From germline, CDR1 is SQVTM and CDR2 ANQGSEA. V trimming: 7 bases; J trimming: 4 bases; junction bases outside the gene matches: 12. This CDR3 is 14 amino acids long. The CDR3 DNA reads TGCAGCGGCCTTAGGGAGCGGGGTGGAGAGACCCAGTACTTC. It yields the protein CSGLRERGGETQYF.

This clonotype was picked up a small number of times. DNA for the CDR3: TGTGCCAGCAGCTTATACTCCGGGGAGCTGTTTTTT. This translates into CASSLYSGELFF. This chain connects TRBV7-9 to TRBJ2-2; no clear D gene. Trimming took 2 bases from V and 6 from J, leaving 4 bases between them. This CDR3 has 12 amino acids. CDR1 is SEHNR and CDR2 is FQNEAQ in the germline V gene (reference sequence).

This chain links TRBV4-1 with TRBJ1-2; 8 bases align to TRBD1. Germline V CDR1 and CDR2: MGHRA, YSYEKL. Unmatched junction bases numbered 7, after V lost 4 bases and J lost 6 bases. The CDR3 consists of 14 residues. The CDR3 region has the DNA TGCGCCAGCAGCCGACCGGGACAGGCAAATGGCTACACCTTC. Translated, it gives CASSRPGQANGYTF.

The chain links TRBV6-5 to TRBJ2-1; D is unresolved. From germline, CDR1 is MNHEY and CDR2 SVGAGI. The CDR3 loop spans 18 amino acids. Deletions cut 0 bases from V and 0 bases from J, with 15 bases between. The CDR3 spells CASSYSNFGSRSYNEQFF. The CDR3 coding sequence is TGTGCCAGCAGTTACTCGAATTTTGGCTCCCGCTCCTACAATGAGCAGTTCTTC.

The V gene is TRBV20-1, the J gene TRBJ2-2, with TRBD2 as a possible D gene (5 bases). Trimming removed 1 base from V and 0 bases from J, with 9 bases in between. CDR1 and CDR2 from the germline V gene are DFQATT and SNEGSKA (reference sequence). The CDR3 extends over 15 amino acids. For the CDR3, the DNA is TGCAGTGCTAGAGTTTACGGGGCGAACACCGGGGAGCTGTTTTTT. Translation: CSARVYGANTGELFF.

This clonotype was counted many times. The chain employs TRBV6-1 and TRBJ2-1, with D uncertain. Trimming took off 6 bases at V and 0 bases at J, with 9 bases between the two ends. Germline V CDR1 and CDR2: MNHNS, SASEGT. The CDR3 extends over 14 amino acids. In nucleotides, the CDR3 is TGTGCCAGCAGGGCCCCTAGCTCCTACAATGAGCAGTTCTTC. Its protein product is CASRAPSSYNEQFF.

The chain links TRBV5-6 to TRBJ2-7; 7 nucleotides align to TRBD2. This CDR3 is built from 16 residues. V lost 2 bases and J lost 2; bases outside the gene matches: 10. Germline CDR1 and CDR2: SGHDT and YYEEEE. This CDR3 reads CASSFPELTSAYEQYF. CDR3 nucleotides: TGTGCCAGCAGCTTCCCTGAACTAACTAGCGCCTACGAGCAGTACTTC.

This clonotype was counted only a few times. The V and J genes are TRBV15 and TRBJ2-3; TRBD1 matches 7 bases. Germline assignment: CDR1 LNHNV and CDR2 YYDKDF (reference sequence). The CDR3 contains 16 residues. Trimming took 0 bases from V and 6 from J; bases not matched to a gene: 9. The CDR3 sequence is CATSRDRPGGWDTQYF. In DNA, the CDR3 is TGTGCCACCAGCAGAGATCGGCCAGGGGGATGGGATACGCAGTATTTT.

This clonotype showed up just a few times. The V call is TRBV7-2, the J call TRBJ2-1, with 9 bases matching TRBD2. V was pared by 1 base and J by 7 bases, with 5 bases of the junction left unmatched. Per germline, CDR1 SGHTA and CDR2 FQGNSA. This CDR3 is built from 15 residues. CDR3 amino acids: CASSLEASGKNEQFF. The DNA for the CDR3 is TGTGCCAGCAGCTTAGAGGCTAGCGGGAAGAATGAGCAGTTCTTC.

This clonotype was observed a few times. The gene calls are TRBV15 and TRBJ2-1, with a tentative D call TRBD1 (6 bases). The germline V gene encodes CDR1 LNHNV and CDR2 YYDKDF (reference sequence). Deletions cut 6 bases from V and 5 bases from J, with 17 bases between. This CDR3 comprises 15 residues. The CDR3 region is CATSRYQDSDNEQFF. CDR3 DNA sequence: TGTGCCACCAGTAGATATCAGGACAGCGACAATGAGCAGTTCTTC.

The chain recombines TRBV7-2 with TRBJ1-1, with no clear D. The germline V gene encodes CDR1 SGHTA and CDR2 FQGNSA. CDR3 size: 15 residues. V dropped 1 base and J dropped 1 base, with 10 bases sitting between them. The CDR3 coding sequence is TGTGCCAGCAGCTTAGAAGGGAAACAGAACACTGAAGCTTTCTTT. It yields the protein CASSLEGKQNTEAFF.

The table lists this clonotype with a few counts. The chain carries TRBV12-3 or TRBV12-4 and TRBJ2-7; no definite D call. CDR3 length equals 12 residues. The V and J ends lost 5 bases and 5 bases respectively, with 10 bases between them. The CDR3 is CASSLSVDEQYF. As DNA, the CDR3 is TGTGCCAGCAGTCTCAGCGTCGACGAGCAGTACTTC.

The gene calls are TRBV20-1 and TRBJ1-1; 12 nucleotides agree with TRBD1. Germline V lookup: CDR1 DFQATT, CDR2 SNEGSKA (reference sequence). J lost 0 bases, V lost 5 bases, and 10 bases had no gene match. There are 17 residues in the CDR3. The CDR3 coding sequence is TGCAGTGCTGGAAGAGCCGGGACAGGGGGCATGAACACTGAAGCTTTCTTT. It encodes CSAGRAGTGGMNTEAFF.

The chain employs TRBV6-1 and TRBJ1-2; no clear D. V was pared by 2 bases and J by 2 bases, with 6 bases between. Per germline, CDR1 MNHNS and CDR2 SASEGT. The CDR3 has 13 residues. CDR3 sequence: CASSEQLNYGYTF. As DNA, the CDR3 is TGTGCCAGCAGTGAACAACTGAACTATGGCTACACCTTC.

The sample holds a few counts of this clonotype. The chain has TRBV11-3 and TRBJ2-1, with 7 bases fitting TRBD2. J gave up 4 bases and V 4 bases, and 4 bases lay outside the gene matches. CDR3 size: 14 residues. Germline V gene lookup returns CDR1 SGHNT and CDR2 YENEEA. In nucleotides, the CDR3 is TGTGCCAGCAGCTGGGAGGGCCGTTACAATGAGCAGTTCTTC. Amino acids: CASSWEGRYNEQFF. Supplemented by reference TRBV11-3 and TRBJ2-1, the full variable domain reads EAGVVQSPRYKIIEKKQPVAFWCNPISGHNTLYWYLQNLGQGPELLIRYENEEAVDDSQLPKDRFSAERLKGVDSTLKIQPAELGDSAVYLCASSWEGRYNEQFFGPGTRLTVL.

V is TRBV6-2 or TRBV6-3 and J is TRBJ1-2; D remains unclear. Looked up from germline, CDR1 is MNHEY and CDR2 is SVGEGT. Trimming pared 7 bases from V and 4 bases from J, leaving 16 bases between. The CDR3 is made up of 14 amino acids. The CDR3 bases are TGTGCCAGCACTCCAGTTCCGGGGAGCTATGGCTACACCTTC. Amino acid sequence: CASTPVPGSYGYTF.

V and J are TRBV18 and TRBJ2-7; the D gene is possibly TRBD2 (6 bases). This CDR3 is built from 18 residues. With 1 base removed from V and 5 bases from J, the gap between germline ends came to 24 bases. Germline V lookup: CDR1 KGHSH, CDR2 LQKENI. CDR3 DNA: TGTGCCAGCTCACCACGGTCTTTACCGCGGGACCTCCTACACGAGCAGTACTTC. This encodes CASSPRSLPRDLLHEQYF.

This clonotype was detected a few times. V and J are TRBV5-1 and TRBJ1-1; D is undetermined. Germline lookup yields CDR1 SGHRS and CDR2 YFSETQ. The germline V and J ends were trimmed by 5 bases and 1 base, with 9 bases remaining between them. CDR3 length: 13 amino acids. The CDR3 nucleotides read TGCGCCAGCAGGAAGGGAACGAACACTGAAGCTTTCTTT. This encodes CASRKGTNTEAFF.

This chain joins TRBV18 and TRBJ1-1, with 10 bases aligning to TRBD1. The CDR3 has 17 residues. V lost 4 bases, J lost 0 bases, and 8 bases stayed unmatched. Looked up from germline, CDR1 is KGHSH and CDR2 is LQKENI. CDR3 bases: TGTGCCAGCTCACTTCACCTGGGACAGGGGATGAACACTGAAGCTTTCTTT. It translates to CASSLHLGQGMNTEAFF.